This TCR beta chain was observed in a study of blood T cell repertoires in COVID-19. Germline V gives CDR1 SGHTA, CDR2 FQGTGA. The CDR3 spans 13 residues. After removal of 3 bases from V and 6 bases from J, the junction contained 4 bases not matched to a gene. The method was immunoSEQ multiplex PCR; TCRdb's version includes in-frame clones alone and lacks a portion of them. The table shows some 160,000 clones, with over 75% occurring only once. This clone was observed a handful of times. J is TRBJ2-7 and V is TRBV7-3, with 8 bases fitting TRBD2. The receptor was isolated from a man between 65 and 85 years old who had recovered from COVID-19. Sequencing was done on a sample of peripheral blood. The DNA for the CDR3 is TGTGCCAGCAGCTTGGAGCGGGAGTCCGAGCAGTACTTC. This gives the protein CASSLERESEQYF.